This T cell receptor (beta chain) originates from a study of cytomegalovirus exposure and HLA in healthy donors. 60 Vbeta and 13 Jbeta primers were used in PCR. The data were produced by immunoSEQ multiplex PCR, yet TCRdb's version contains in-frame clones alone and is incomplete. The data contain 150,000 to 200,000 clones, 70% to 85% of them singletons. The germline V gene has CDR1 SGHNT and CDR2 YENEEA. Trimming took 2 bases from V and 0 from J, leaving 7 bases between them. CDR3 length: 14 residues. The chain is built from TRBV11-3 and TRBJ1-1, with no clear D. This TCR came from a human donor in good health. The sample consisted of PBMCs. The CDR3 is CASSLNGLNTEAFF. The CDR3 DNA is TGTGCCAGCAGCTTAAACGGTTTGAACACTGAAGCTTTCTTT.